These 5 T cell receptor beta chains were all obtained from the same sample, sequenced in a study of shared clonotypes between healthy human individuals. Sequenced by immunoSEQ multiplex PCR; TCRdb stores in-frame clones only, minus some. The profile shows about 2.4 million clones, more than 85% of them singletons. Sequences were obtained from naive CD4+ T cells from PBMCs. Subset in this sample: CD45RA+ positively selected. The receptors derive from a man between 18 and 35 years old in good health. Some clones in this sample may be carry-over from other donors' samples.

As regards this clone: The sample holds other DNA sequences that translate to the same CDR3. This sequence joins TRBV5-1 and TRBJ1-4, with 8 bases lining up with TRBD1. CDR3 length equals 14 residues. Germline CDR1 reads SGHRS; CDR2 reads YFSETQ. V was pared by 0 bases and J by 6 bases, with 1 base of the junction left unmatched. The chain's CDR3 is CASSLVQGDEKLFF. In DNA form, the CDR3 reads TGCGCCAGCAGCTTGGTACAGGGGGATGAAAAACTGTTTTTT.

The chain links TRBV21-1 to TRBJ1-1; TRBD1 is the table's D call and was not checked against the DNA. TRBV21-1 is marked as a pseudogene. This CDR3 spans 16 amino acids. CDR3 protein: CASTLRLGTGPTEAFF. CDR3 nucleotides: TGTGCCAGCACCCTAAGGCTGGGGACAGGCCCTACTGAAGCTTTCTTT.

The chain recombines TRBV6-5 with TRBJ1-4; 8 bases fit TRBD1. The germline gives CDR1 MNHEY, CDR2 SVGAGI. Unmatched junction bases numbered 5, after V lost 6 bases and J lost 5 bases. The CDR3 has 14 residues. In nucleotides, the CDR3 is TGTGCCAGCAGGCACAGGGGGACAAATGAAAAACTGTTTTTT. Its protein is CASRHRGTNEKLFF.

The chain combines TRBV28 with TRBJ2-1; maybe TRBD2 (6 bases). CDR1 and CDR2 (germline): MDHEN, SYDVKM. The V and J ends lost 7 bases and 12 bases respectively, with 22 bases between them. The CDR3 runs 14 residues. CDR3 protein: CASIPSPTGALQFF. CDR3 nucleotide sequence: TGTGCCAGCATCCCCTCGCCCACGGGAGCCCTGCAGTTCTTC.

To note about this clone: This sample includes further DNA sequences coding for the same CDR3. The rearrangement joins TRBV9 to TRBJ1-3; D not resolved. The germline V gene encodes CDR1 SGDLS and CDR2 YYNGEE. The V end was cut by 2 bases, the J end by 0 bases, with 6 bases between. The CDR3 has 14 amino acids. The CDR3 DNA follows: TGTGCCAGCAGCGTTGAGAGCTCTGGAAACACCATATATTTT. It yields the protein CASSVESSGNTIYF.